These 27 T cell receptor beta chains were all obtained from the same sample, sequenced in a study of T-cell memory formation after mild COVID-19. TCRdb re-analysed the 5' RACE reads in MiXCR, keeping a single row per CDR3 protein. Among about 340,000 distinct CDR3 sequences, 20% to 25% were seen once, and the ten largest hold 20% to 25%. Source material: PBMCs or a T cell subset sorted from them (not recorded which). Receptors were obtained from a man aged 18-30 years who had mild COVID-19 (a few samples of this study predate the infection). Cell type and time point are not known.

The chain recombines TRBV5-1 with TRBJ2-1; D might be TRBD1 or TRBD2, each matching 5 bases. CDR1 and CDR2 from the germline V gene are SGHRS and YFSETQ. CDR3 length: 14 amino acids. V lost 8 bases and J lost 7, with 19 bases in between. CDR3 nucleotide sequence: TGCGCCAGTTCGGTCCGGGGCCCTCCTAATGAGCAGTTCTTC. It encodes CASSVRGPPNEQFF.

The chain is built from TRBV4-2 and TRBJ1-1; the D gene is possibly TRBD1 (6 bases). The CDR3 is made up of 16 amino acids. V shed 4 bases and J shed 4 bases, with 19 bases lying between them. Germline V lookup: CDR1 LGHNA, CDR2 YNFKEQ. This CDR3 is CASSRGLDSLGTEAFF. The CDR3 region has the DNA TGTGCCAGCAGCCGGGGGCTGGACAGCCTGGGCACTGAAGCTTTCTTT.

This chain uses TRBV20-1 with TRBJ1-2, with TRBD1 as a possible D gene (6 bases). The CDR3 length is 11 residues. CDR1 is DFQATT and CDR2 is SNEGSKA in the germline V gene (reference sequence). V was cut by 3 bases and J by 6 bases, with 8 bases left in between. The CDR3 DNA reads TGCAGTGCTAGCAGGGGAGATGGCTACACCTTC. As protein: CSASRGDGYTF.

The chain has TRBV2 and TRBJ2-7; D might be TRBD2 (6 bases). Trimming shortened V by 6 bases and J by 5 bases, and 20 bases separated the two germline ends. The CDR3 covers 15 residues. Germline loops: CDR1 SNHLY, CDR2 FYNNEI. In nucleotides, the CDR3 is TGTGCCAGCAGGGAGGGGACCTGGGACCGGGACGAGCAGTACGTC. This translates into CASREGTWDRDEQYV.

For the CDR3, the DNA is TGCGCCAGCAGCTTGACACGGACAGGGATGATGATGGCAACCCAGTACTTC. Amino acid sequence: CASSLTRTGMMMATQYF. The rearrangement links TRBV5-1 to TRBJ2-5; the match to TRBD1 covers 8 bases. CDR1 and CDR2 (germline): SGHRS, YFSETQ. The CDR3 runs to 17 residues. With 1 base clipped from V and 8 bases from J, the junction kept 16 bases outside the gene matches.

The chain combines TRBV29-1 with TRBJ1-1, with no clear D. Germline V CDR1 and CDR2: SQVTM, ANQGSEA. The CDR3 has 14 residues. V lost 8 bases and J 7 bases, leaving 23 bases between the germline ends. The CDR3 loop is CSTQPPLTSSEAFF. In DNA form, the CDR3 reads TGCAGCACTCAGCCCCCCCTGACAAGCAGTGAAGCTTTCTTT.

This clonotype was found a few times. This chain connects TRBV24-1 to TRBJ2-1; TRBD2 aligns across 16 bases. Unmatched junction bases numbered 14, after V lost 3 bases and J lost 10 bases. Germline assignment: CDR1 KGHDR and CDR2 SFDVKD. The CDR3 extends over 19 amino acids. DNA for the CDR3: TGTGCCACCAGTGATATACCGGGACTAGCGGGGGGGCCGAGTAGGGAGCAGTTCTTC. Its protein product is CATSDIPGLAGGPSREQFF.

This clonotype turned up a few times. The rearrangement uses TRBV24-1 and TRBJ2-2; tentative D call: TRBD1 (5 bases). The V gene lost 9 bases and the J gene lost 1 base, with 8 bases spanning the gap. The CDR3 has 13 residues. Germline assignment: CDR1 KGHDR and CDR2 SFDVKD. CDR3 protein: CATEGENTGELFF. The CDR3 nucleotides read TGTGCCACCGAAGGGGAGAACACCGGGGAGCTGTTTTTT.

V is TRBV10-3 and J is TRBJ2-7, with TRBD1 matching over 7 bases. CDR1 and CDR2 from the germline V gene are ENHRY and SYGVKD. This CDR3 contains 12 residues. Germline trimming cut 10 bases from V and 2 bases from J; bases unmatched to any gene: 5. The CDR3: CANSQGTYEQYF. DNA of the CDR3: TGTGCCAACTCACAGGGGACCTACGAGCAGTACTTC.

The J gene is TRBJ2-3, the V gene TRBV5-1, with 7 bases matching TRBD1. V shed 5 bases, J shed 4 bases, and the junction held 7 bases outside the gene matches. Germline assignment: CDR1 SGHRS and CDR2 YFSETQ. The CDR3 runs 14 residues. The DNA for the CDR3 is TGCGCCAGCAGTGAACGACAGGGAGCAGATACGCAGTATTTT. Translating gives CASSERQGADTQYF.

The chain joins TRBV6-2 or TRBV6-3 to TRBJ2-4; D is possibly TRBD1 (7 bases). Germline CDR1 and CDR2: MNHEY and SVGEGT. Trimming cost V 2 bases and J 0 bases, with 17 bases left between them. This CDR3 has 18 amino acids. The CDR3 DNA reads TGTGCCAGCAGTTACCAAATTACAGGGGACTTAGCCAAAAACATTCAGTACTTC. This encodes CASSYQITGDLAKNIQYF.

V usage is TRBV27 and J usage is TRBJ1-1; D not certain. Germline loops: CDR1 MNHEY, CDR2 SMNVEV (reference sequence). The CDR3 runs to 15 residues. With 4 bases removed from V and 0 bases from J, the gap between germline ends came to 12 bases. CDR3 coding DNA: TGTGCCAGCAGTTCCCGGGGTTTTGTGAACACTGAAGCTTTCTTT. This encodes CASSSRGFVNTEAFF.

This clonotype appeared a few times. The chain has TRBV20-1 and TRBJ1-5; D call uncertain. The CDR3 extends over 12 amino acids. V shed 4 bases and J shed 6 bases, with 10 bases lying between them. Germline V gives CDR1 DFQATT, CDR2 SNEGSKA (reference sequence). CDR3 coding DNA: TGCAGTGCTAACAATCGGGGTCAGCCCCAGCATTTT. This gives the protein CSANNRGQPQHF.

CDR3 protein: CASQRRMEYDEQFF. DNA for the CDR3: TGTGCCAGCCAGAGGAGGATGGAGTACGATGAGCAGTTCTTC. This rearrangement joins TRBV6-2 or TRBV6-3 to TRBJ2-1, with D maybe TRBD2 (5 bases). Germline-derived CDR1 and CDR2 are MNHEY and SVGEGT. The CDR3 spans 14 residues. Trimming removed 8 bases from V and 8 bases from J, with 19 bases in between.

The chain combines TRBV7-3 with TRBJ2-1, with TRBD2 matching 11 bases. Trimming cost V 5 bases and J 9 bases; bases outside gene matches: 9. This CDR3 region has 15 residues. CDR1 is SGHTA, CDR2 FQGTGA, per germline. This chain's CDR3 is CASSLIAGGPSEQFF. In nucleotides, the CDR3 is TGTGCCAGCAGCCTTATAGCGGGGGGGCCTTCTGAGCAGTTCTTC.

This clonotype turned up a few times. This chain joins TRBV7-3 and TRBJ2-2; D unclear. CDR3 size: 16 residues. V lost 2 bases to trimming and J lost 1 base, with 11 bases between them. Germline values: CDR1 SGHTA, CDR2 FQGTGA. Here the CDR3 reads CASSLPAEQNTGELFF. CDR3 bases: TGTGCCAGCAGCTTACCCGCCGAGCAGAACACCGGGGAGCTGTTTTTT.

The count of this clonotype is one. V usage is TRBV5-4 and J usage is TRBJ1-3; tentatively, D is TRBD1 (6 bases). The CDR3 has 15 residues. V lost 4 bases, J lost 1 base, and 12 bases lay in between. Germline V lookup: CDR1 SGHNT, CDR2 YYREEE (reference sequence). This chain's CDR3 is CASSDATGSGNTIYF. The CDR3 DNA reads as TGTGCCAGCAGCGATGCGACAGGTTCTGGAAACACCATATATTTT.

This clonotype was observed at least ten times. V and J are TRBV3-1 and TRBJ1-6; no definite D call. Germline CDR1 and CDR2: LGHDT and YNNKEL (reference sequence). The V end lost 3 bases, the J end lost 3 bases, and 6 bases lay between the germline ends. The CDR3 length is 14 residues. CDR3 in DNA: TGTGCCAGCAGCCATGCGGGCTATAATTCACCCCTCCACTTT. It specifies CASSHAGYNSPLHF.

In this sample, this clonotype turned up many times. V gene TRBV11-2 combines with J gene TRBJ2-7, with D maybe TRBD1 (5 bases). CDR1 and CDR2 (germline): SGHAT, FQNNGV. CDR3 length equals 12 residues. The V and J ends lost 4 bases and 4 bases respectively, with 8 bases between them. This chain's CDR3 is CASSSRVYEQYF. In DNA form, the CDR3 reads TGTGCCAGCAGCTCCAGGGTTTACGAGCAGTACTTC.

The rearrangement links TRBV10-3 to TRBJ2-7; 8 bases align to TRBD1. The CDR3 is 13 amino acids. Germline lookup yields CDR1 ENHRY and CDR2 SYGVKD. Trimming took 6 bases from V and 2 from J; bases not matched to a gene: 3. CDR3 loop: CAISGQGPYEQYV. In nucleotides, the CDR3 is TGTGCCATCAGCGGACAGGGTCCCTACGAGCAGTACGTC.

This clonotype was recorded a few times. Because the CDR3's place on the DNA is in doubt, the DNA is left out and the CDR3 is given as listed by TCRdb. The V call is TRBV7-9, the J call TRBJ2-2; the DNA was not used to check the table's D call, TRBD1. Germline V gene data show CDR1 as SEHNR and CDR2 as FQNEAQ (reference sequence). The CDR3 extends over 14 residues, inclusive of both ends. The CDR3 protein is CASSFGPGAGELFF.

The J gene is TRBJ2-4, the V gene TRBV20-1, with D possibly TRBD2 on 7 matching bases. Germline CDR1 reads DFQATT; CDR2 reads SNEGSKA (reference sequence). The CDR3 has 14 residues. V lost 6 bases and J 0 bases, leaving 12 bases between the germline ends. The CDR3 region is CSADRGAAKNIQYF. CDR3 coding DNA: TGCAGTGCGGATCGGGGGGCAGCCAAAAACATTCAGTACTTC.

Only a few counts were recorded for this clonotype. V is TRBV7-2 and J is TRBJ1-2; tentative D call: TRBD1 (5 bases). Deletions cut 6 bases from V and 4 bases from J, with 24 bases between. This CDR3 is built from 17 residues. In germline, CDR1 is SGHTA, CDR2 FQGNSA. The CDR3 is CASSLMAGTDFGYGYTF. The CDR3 coding sequence is TGTGCCAGCAGTTTAATGGCAGGGACCGACTTTGGCTATGGCTACACCTTC. The complete variable domain, with remaining parts taken from reference TRBV7-2 and TRBJ1-2, reads GAGVSQSPSNKVTEKGKDVELRCDPISGHTALYWYRQSLGQGLEFLIYFQGNSAPDKSGLPSDRFSAERTGGSVSTLTIQRTQQEDSAVYLCASSLMAGTDFGYGYTFGSGTRLTVV.

This clonotype was detected only a few times. The CDR3 DNA is TGCGCCAGCAGCCTAGGCCCCACAGGGGGCGAGCAGTACTTC. It codes for CASSLGPTGGEQYF. This rearrangement joins TRBV5-1 to TRBJ2-7, with 8 bases identical to TRBD1. The germline CDR1 and CDR2 sequences are SGHRS and YFSETQ. J gave up 6 bases and V 4 bases, and 9 bases lay outside the gene matches. This CDR3 spans 14 amino acids.

A single count supports this clonotype. The chain links TRBV7-3 to TRBJ2-7; weak D call: TRBD1 (5 bases). The CDR3 is 12 residues long. Germline lookup yields CDR1 SGHTA and CDR2 FQGTGA. V was pared by 5 bases and J by 3 bases, with 8 bases between. The CDR3 loop reads CASSAGFYEQYF. The CDR3 DNA sequence: TGTGCCAGCAGCGCAGGGTTCTACGAGCAGTACTTC.

The V and J genes are TRBV5-1 and TRBJ2-7, with 9 bases fitting TRBD2. Unmatched junction bases numbered 6, after V lost 5 bases and J lost 3 bases. CDR1 is SGHRS, CDR2 YFSETQ, per germline. This CDR3 contains 14 residues. CDR3 protein: CASRGGTSSYEQYF. CDR3 coding DNA: TGCGCCAGCAGGGGAGGGACTAGCAGCTACGAGCAGTACTTC.

This clonotype has a handful of counts. This chain joins TRBV7-7 and TRBJ1-1; TRBD1 aligns across 9 bases. Germline CDR1 SSHAT, CDR2 FNYEAQ (reference sequence). V lost 5 bases to trimming and J lost 7 bases; unmatched junction nucleotides: 8. The CDR3 has 14 residues. The CDR3 DNA reads TGTGCCAGCAGCCCATACAGGGGGCAGGTTGAAGCTTTCTTT. Protein product: CASSPYRGQVEAFF.